This is a list of T cell receptor beta chains from one sample in a study of blood T cell repertoires in COVID-19. The table came from immunoSEQ multiplex PCR; TCRdb's copy has only in-frame clones and leaves some out. The table shows 55,000 to 90,000 clones, with 88% occurring only once. Sample: peripheral blood. These receptors were collected from a human donor in a cohort sampled during active COVID-19. Each CDR3 is given with its conserved first and last residue. Each record gives: J gene, V gene, D gene, clone size, CDR3 protein, CDR3 DNA. D genes are given only for firm matches. Clone sizes are given selectively: once, few, many, or a class where the clone is expanded.

J: TRBJ2-1; V: TRBV7-9; D: TRBD2; size: NA; CDR3: CASSLRTSVYSYNEQFF; DNA: TGTGCCAGCAGCTTAAGGACTAGCGTTTACTCCTACAATGAGCAGTTCTTC
J: TRBJ2-1; V: TRBV5-4; D: TRBD2; size: NA; CDR3: CASSHGTSGSMYEQFF; DNA: TGTGCCAGCAGCCACGGGACTAGCGGGAGTATGTATGAGCAGTTCTTC
J: TRBJ2-2; V: TRBV6-5; D: NA; size: NA; CDR3: CASSYGGRLFF; DNA: TGTGCCAGCAGTTACGGAGGAAGGCTGTTTTTT
J: TRBJ2-3; V: TRBV29-1; D: NA; size: NA; CDR3: CSFLGGEETDTQYF; DNA: TGCAGCTTTCTCGGGGGTGAGGAAACAGATACGCAGTATTTT
J: TRBJ1-5; V: TRBV28; D: TRBD1; size: NA; CDR3: CASRIQGVNNQPQHF; DNA: TGTGCCAGCAGAATCCAGGGGGTGAACAATCAGCCCCAGCATTTT
J: TRBJ1-5; V: TRBV18; D: TRBD1; size: NA; CDR3: CASSSTGIDQPQHF; DNA: TGTGCCAGCTCATCGACAGGGATCGATCAGCCCCAGCATTTT
J: TRBJ2-1; V: TRBV2; D: NA; size: NA; CDR3: CASSPRTDEQFF; DNA: TGTGCCAGCAGTCCGCGGACAGATGAGCAGTTCTTC
J: TRBJ1-4; V: TRBV5-1; D: TRBD1; size: NA; CDR3: CASSAIGTGNEKLFF; DNA: TGCGCCAGCAGCGCGATAGGGACAGGGAATGAAAAACTGTTTTTT
J: TRBJ2-7; V: TRBV5-1; D: NA; size: NA; CDR3: CASSLGLDSYEQYF; DNA: TGCGCCAGCAGCTTGGGACTCGATTCCTACGAGCAGTACTTC
J: TRBJ2-1; V: TRBV3-1/TRBV3-2; D: TRBD2; size: NA; CDR3: CASSQAWGLASGNEQFF; DNA: TGTGCCAGCAGCCAAGCCTGGGGACTAGCGAGTGGTAATGAGCAGTTCTTC
J: TRBJ2-3; V: TRBV4-1; D: TRBD2; size: NA; CDR3: CASSQGVLAGGRTDTQYF; DNA: TGCGCCAGCAGCCAAGGGGTCCTAGCGGGAGGTCGCACAGATACGCAGTATTTT
J: TRBJ2-1; V: TRBV10-2; D: TRBD2; size: NA; CDR3: CASSDPGLAGGEQFF; DNA: TGCGCCAGCAGTGATCCGGGACTAGCGGGAGGTGAGCAGTTCTTC
J: TRBJ2-7; V: TRBV27; D: TRBD2; size: NA; CDR3: CASSLYASGIVEQYF; DNA: TGTGCCAGCAGTTTATATGCTAGCGGGATAGTCGAGCAGTACTTC
J: TRBJ1-1; V: TRBV6-5; D: NA; size: NA; CDR3: CASSQNRNTEAFF; DNA: TGTGCCAGCAGTCAAAATAGGAACACTGAAGCTTTCTTT
J: TRBJ2-1; V: TRBV6-6; D: TRBD1; size: NA; CDR3: CASSQGARYNEQFF; DNA: TGTGCCAGCAGCCAGGGGGCGCGCTACAATGAGCAGTTCTTC
J: TRBJ2-2; V: TRBV2; D: TRBD2; size: NA; CDR3: CASRGLINAGELFF; DNA: TGTGCCAGCAGGGGACTAATAAACGCCGGGGAGCTGTTTTTT
J: TRBJ2-1; V: TRBV5-1; D: TRBD2; size: NA; CDR3: CASSLALASDYNEQFF; DNA: TGCGCCAGCAGCTTGGCACTAGCGTCTGATTACAATGAGCAGTTCTTC
J: TRBJ2-3; V: TRBV5-4; D: TRBD2; size: NA; CDR3: CASSLGLAGQVIDTQYF; DNA: TGTGCCAGCAGCTTGGGACTAGCGGGACAGGTGATAGATACGCAGTATTTT
J: TRBJ1-5; V: TRBV20-1; D: NA; size: NA; CDR3: CSASEQGPYQPQHF; DNA: TGCAGTGCTAGTGAACAGGGCCCGTATCAGCCCCAGCATTTT
J: TRBJ1-1; V: TRBV10-3; D: NA; size: NA; CDR3: CAISELQQNTEAFF; DNA: TGTGCCATCAGTGAGCTACAGCAGAACACTGAAGCTTTCTTT
J: TRBJ2-1; V: TRBV6-5; D: TRBD1; size: NA; CDR3: CASSRDRDNEQFF; DNA: TGTGCCAGCAGCAGAGACAGGGACAATGAGCAGTTCTTC
J: TRBJ2-7; V: TRBV5-5; D: NA; size: NA; CDR3: CASSLEWIGGEQYF; DNA: TGTGCCAGCAGCTTGGAGTGGATCGGGGGCGAGCAGTACTTC
J: TRBJ2-1; V: TRBV7-9; D: NA; size: NA; CDR3: CASSLGAYNEQFF; DNA: TGTGCCAGCAGCTTAGGCGCCTACAATGAGCAGTTCTTC
J: TRBJ1-1; V: TRBV27; D: NA; size: NA; CDR3: CASSLGGARISPTEAFF; DNA: TGTGCCAGCAGTTTAGGGGGGGCGCGGATCTCCCCCACTGAAGCTTTCTTT
J: TRBJ2-6; V: TRBV6-4; D: NA; size: NA; CDR3: CASSDLTAGANVLTF; DNA: TGTGCCAGCAGTGACCTCACGGCTGGGGCCAACGTCCTGACTTTC
J: TRBJ2-5; V: TRBV19; D: TRBD2; size: few; CDR3: CASSMSSGSWETQYF; DNA: TGTGCCAGTAGTATGAGTAGCGGGAGTTGGGAGACCCAGTACTTC
J: TRBJ2-5; V: TRBV6-5; D: TRBD2; size: once; CDR3: CASSMRESETQYF; DNA: TGTGCCAGCAGTATGCGGGAGTCAGAGACCCAGTACTTC
J: TRBJ2-2; V: TRBV12-5; D: NA; size: NA; CDR3: CASGSGDTGELFF; DNA: TGTGCTAGTGGTTCGGGTGACACCGGGGAGCTGTTTTTT
J: TRBJ2-3; V: TRBV28; D: TRBD2; size: NA; CDR3: CASPPSGTSTDTQYF; DNA: TGTGCCAGTCCTCCTAGCGGAACTTCCACAGATACGCAGTATTTT
J: TRBJ2-1; V: TRBV7-9; D: NA; size: NA; CDR3: CASSLTGRGTDEQFF; DNA: TGTGCCAGCAGCCTGACAGGGCGGGGAACGGATGAGCAGTTCTTC
J: TRBJ1-4; V: TRBV11-2; D: TRBD1; size: once; CDR3: CASSPTGVWEKLFF; DNA: TGTGCCAGCAGCCCGACAGGGGTTTGGGAAAAACTGTTTTTT
J: TRBJ2-1; V: TRBV11-1; D: NA; size: NA; CDR3: CASRIDGSGYNEQFF; DNA: TGTGCCAGCAGGATAGACGGGAGTGGCTACAATGAGCAGTTCTTC
J: TRBJ2-5; V: TRBV5-1; D: NA; size: NA; CDR3: CASTPPQGQETQYF; DNA: TGCGCCAGCACACCCCCCCAGGGGCAAGAGACCCAGTACTTC
J: TRBJ2-7; V: TRBV2; D: NA; size: few; CDR3: CASSVQGTAYEQYF; DNA: TGTGCCAGCAGTGTGCAGGGGACCGCCTACGAGCAGTACTTC
J: TRBJ1-1; V: TRBV10-1; D: NA; size: NA; CDR3: CASSESSGESTEAFF; DNA: TGCGCCAGCAGTGAGTCTTCAGGGGAAAGCACTGAAGCTTTCTTT
J: TRBJ2-7; V: TRBV28; D: NA; size: NA; CDR3: CASSFIAAIPYEQYF; DNA: TGTGCCAGCAGTTTCATAGCGGCCATACCGTACGAGCAGTACTTC
J: TRBJ2-6; V: TRBV28; D: NA; size: once; CDR3: CASIGAQGANVLTF; DNA: TGTGCCAGCATAGGGGCGCAAGGGGCCAACGTCCTGACTTTC
J: TRBJ2-1; V: TRBV19; D: TRBD2; size: NA; CDR3: CASRLAGTSVNEQFF; DNA: TGTGCCTCTCGTCTAGCGGGAACTTCCGTCAATGAGCAGTTCTTC
J: TRBJ2-5; V: TRBV18; D: TRBD1; size: NA; CDR3: CASSPIQGYQETQYF; DNA: TGTGCCAGCTCACCCATACAGGGGTACCAAGAGACCCAGTACTTC
J: TRBJ1-3; V: TRBV5-5; D: TRBD1; size: NA; CDR3: CASRGTGSGNTIYF; DNA: TGTGCCAGCAGGGGGACAGGGTCTGGAAACACCATATATTTT
J: TRBJ1-2; V: TRBV28; D: TRBD1; size: NA; CDR3: CANSWTGDYGYTF; DNA: TGTGCCAACAGTTGGACAGGTGACTATGGCTACACCTTC
J: TRBJ1-3; V: TRBV12-3/TRBV12-4; D: NA; size: NA; CDR3: CASSFLGNTIYF; DNA: TGTGCCAGCAGTTTCTTGGGAAACACCATATATTTT
J: TRBJ2-3; V: TRBV30; D: NA; size: NA; CDR3: CALAGPSTDTQYF; DNA: TGTGCCTTAGCCGGCCCGAGCACAGATACGCAGTATTTT
J: TRBJ2-2; V: TRBV18; D: TRBD2; size: NA; CDR3: CASSRSGNAGELFF; DNA: TGTGCCAGCTCACGTAGCGGGAACGCCGGGGAGCTGTTTTTT
J: TRBJ2-3; V: TRBV25-1; D: TRBD1; size: NA; CDR3: CASSEGDRGATDTQYF; DNA: TGTGCCAGCAGTGAGGGAGACAGGGGCGCCACAGATACGCAGTATTTT
J: TRBJ2-1; V: TRBV9; D: NA; size: NA; CDR3: CASSVARSSAYNEQFF; DNA: TGTGCCAGCAGCGTAGCGAGGAGCTCAGCCTACAATGAGCAGTTCTTC
J: TRBJ2-1; V: TRBV29-1; D: TRBD2; size: NA; CDR3: CSVFTGTRNEQFF; DNA: TGCAGCGTCTTCACAGGGACTAGGAATGAGCAGTTCTTC
J: TRBJ2-5; V: TRBV27; D: NA; size: NA; CDR3: CASSFMTGQETQYF; DNA: TGTGCCAGCAGTTTTATGACAGGCCAAGAGACCCAGTACTTC
J: TRBJ1-5; V: TRBV19; D: TRBD1; size: NA; CDR3: CASSIGTGTVLYQPQHF; DNA: TGTGCCAGTAGTATAGGAACCGGGACAGTCCTCTATCAGCCCCAGCATTTT
J: TRBJ1-1; V: TRBV6-5; D: TRBD1; size: NA; CDR3: CASSSQGADTEAFF; DNA: TGTGCCAGCAGTTCACAGGGGGCGGACACTGAAGCTTTCTTT
J: TRBJ2-1; V: TRBV6-4; D: NA; size: medium-sized; CDR3: CASSEEVSSYNEQFF; DNA: TGTGCCAGCAGTGAGGAGGTTAGCTCCTACAATGAGCAGTTCTTC
J: TRBJ1-4; V: TRBV19; D: TRBD1; size: NA; CDR3: CASLDRGLFGEKLFF; DNA: TGTGCCAGCTTGGACAGGGGCCTGTTTGGAGAAAAACTGTTTTTT